A single sample is the source of the 27 T cell receptor beta chains below, sequenced in a study of T cells in Graves' hyperthyroidism and ophthalmopathy. What was amplified from RNA transcripts were TCR beta CDR3 regions. With the HTBI primer set, the TCR CDR3 went through a first round of RT-PCR. Via MiXCR, TCRdb re-called the multiplex PCR reads, giving one row per CDR3 protein. Among about 590,000 distinct CDR3 sequences, approximately 15% were seen once, and the ten largest hold 7.1%. The sample taken for sequencing was blood. The source of these receptors is a woman aged 18-35 years with Graves' ophthalmopathy.

This clonotype was observed at least ten times. The rearrangement uses TRBV30 and TRBJ1-6; D gene uncertain. With 2 bases removed from V and 5 bases from J, the gap between germline ends came to 7 bases. Germline loops: CDR1 GTSNPN, CDR2 SVGIG (reference sequence). CDR3 length equals 13 residues. CDR3 loop: CAWSTGHNSPLHF. DNA of the CDR3: TGTGCCTGGAGTACGGGCCATAATTCACCCCTCCACTTT.

This clonotype turned up a few times. The chain joins TRBV6-2 or TRBV6-3 to TRBJ2-1; D might be TRBD1 or TRBD2, each matching 5 bases. The V end was cut by 6 bases, the J end by 4 bases, with 16 bases between. There are 15 residues in the CDR3. Germline V gives CDR1 MNHEY, CDR2 SVGEGT. The CDR3 protein is CASSRAGTSYNEQFF. The CDR3 bases are TGTGCCAGCAGCCGCGCTGGGACCTCATACAATGAGCAGTTCTTC.

This clonotype was observed at least ten times. This chain connects TRBV27 to TRBJ2-2; 9 bases line up with TRBD1. The germline V gene encodes CDR1 MNHEY and CDR2 SMNVEV (reference sequence). J gave up 7 bases and V 5 bases, and 5 bases lay outside the gene matches. This CDR3 is built from 14 residues. In DNA, the CDR3 is TGTGCCAGCAGTCCGACAGGGGGGATCGGGGAGCTGTTTTTT. This translates into CASSPTGGIGELFF.

This clonotype was found many times. The V call is TRBV6-2 or TRBV6-3, the J call TRBJ2-3; D unresolved. V lost 0 bases and J 2 bases, leaving 18 bases between the germline ends. Germline V gene data show CDR1 as MNHEY and CDR2 as SVGEGT. There are 18 residues in the CDR3. CDR3 region: CASSYSFVQSRNTDTQYF. CDR3 coding DNA: TGTGCCAGCAGTTACTCGTTTGTCCAGTCCCGAAACACAGATACGCAGTATTTT.

This clonotype has ten or more counts. CDR3 loop: CAWTRGINYGYTF. The DNA for the CDR3 is TGTGCCTGGACTCGAGGGATAAACTATGGCTACACCTTC. The chain is built from TRBV30 and TRBJ1-2; no firm D call. Germline V gene lookup returns CDR1 GTSNPN and CDR2 SVGIG (reference sequence). V lost 4 bases to trimming and J lost 2 bases, with 11 bases between them. The CDR3 runs 13 residues.

This clonotype appeared many times. The chain couples TRBV7-3 to TRBJ2-7, with D hard to call. The CDR3 consists of 13 residues. Germline V gene sequence: CDR1 SGHTA, CDR2 FQGTGA. V was clipped by 3 bases and J by 4 bases, with 10 bases between them. The CDR3 region has the DNA TGTGCCAGCAGCTTGGAGCGCACGTACGAGCAGTACTTC. Protein product: CASSLERTYEQYF.

The rearrangement uses TRBV28 and TRBJ1-2; D is unresolved. CDR1 and CDR2 (germline): MDHEN, SYDVKM. There are 17 residues in the CDR3. Trimming shortened V by 3 bases and J by 3 bases, and 20 bases separated the two germline ends. The CDR3 protein is CASSFVGSGRSYYGYTF. As DNA, the CDR3 is TGTGCCAGCAGTTTTGTGGGATCGGGCAGGAGTTACTATGGCTACACCTTC.

This clonotype was recorded at least ten times. The rearrangement uses TRBV28 and TRBJ2-1; weak D call: TRBD2 (5 bases). Trimming took 10 bases from V and 4 from J, leaving 17 bases between them. Germline V gene sequence: CDR1 MDHEN, CDR2 SYDVKM. CDR3 length equals 14 residues. The CDR3 region is CATLLPLVYNEQFF. As DNA, the CDR3 is TGTGCCACCCTCCTCCCACTAGTTTACAATGAGCAGTTCTTC. The full variable domain, in which reference TRBV28 and TRBJ2-1 provide the parts outside the CDR3, is DVKVTQSSRYLVKRTGEKVFLECVQDMDHENMFWYRQDPGLGLRLIYFSYDVKMKEKGDIPEGYSVSREKKERFSLILESASTNQTSMYLCATLLPLVYNEQFFGPGTRLTVL.

This clonotype was detected ten times or more. The J gene is TRBJ1-5, the V gene TRBV10-3; 7 positions match TRBD1. J gave up 3 bases and V 3 bases, and 2 bases lay outside the gene matches. The CDR3 totals 14 residues. Germline V CDR1 and CDR2: ENHRY, SYGVKD. The CDR3 bases are TGTGCCATCAGTGAAGGGGGCGCCAATCAGCCCCAGCATTTT. Residues: CAISEGGANQPQHF.

This clonotype was found many times. The chain carries TRBV28 and TRBJ1-2; 8 bases fit TRBD1. This CDR3 spans 16 amino acids. Trimming removed 5 bases from V and 4 bases from J; junction bases left unmatched: 12. The germline gives CDR1 MDHEN, CDR2 SYDVKM. CDR3 coding DNA: TGTGCCAGCAGTCCGACGGGGACAGGAGGCTTCTATGGCTACACCTTC. It specifies CASSPTGTGGFYGYTF.

This clonotype was counted only a few times. This chain links TRBV19 with TRBJ2-5, with 9 bases identical to TRBD1. Germline V gene data show CDR1 as LNHDA and CDR2 as SQIVND (reference sequence). The trim removed 6 bases at V and 7 bases at J, leaving 6 bases unmatched. This CDR3 region has 13 residues. The CDR3 region has the DNA TGTGCCAGTAGGGACAGGGGATTTGGGACCCAGTACTTC. It codes for CASRDRGFGTQYF.

This clonotype has just a few counts. This chain links TRBV19 with TRBJ1-1; D unresolved. Per the germline V gene, CDR1 is LNHDA and CDR2 is SQIVND (reference sequence). This CDR3 has 13 residues. V lost 6 bases and J 4 bases, leaving 12 bases between the germline ends. The CDR3 sequence: CASSGVWGTEAFF. The CDR3 nucleotides are TGTGCCAGTAGCGGGGTTTGGGGCACTGAAGCTTTCTTT. The full variable domain, with the rest looked up from reference TRBV19 and TRBJ1-1, is DGGITQSPKYLFRKEGQNVTLSCEQNLNHDAMYWYRQDPGQGLRLIYYSQIVNDFQKGDIAEGYSVSREKKESFPLTVTSAQKNPTAFYLCASSGVWGTEAFFGQGTRLTVV.

The chain is built from TRBV29-1 and TRBJ2-7; 7 nucleotides align to TRBD1. Looked up from germline, CDR1 is SQVTM and CDR2 is ANQGSEA. With V trimmed by 8 bases and J by 3 bases, 7 bases remained unmatched. This CDR3 has 12 amino acids. CDR3 nucleotide sequence: TGCAGCTCCAGGGACAGCTACTACGAGCAGTACTTC. It codes for CSSRDSYYEQYF.

This sequence joins TRBV20-1 and TRBJ1-5; 10 bases fit TRBD1. CDR3 size: 14 residues. CDR1 DFQATT and CDR2 SNEGSKA come from the germline V gene (reference sequence). Trimming cost V 7 bases and J 7 bases; bases outside gene matches: 10. This chain's CDR3 is CSVVKTGGWQPQHF. In DNA, the CDR3 is TGCAGTGTCGTAAAGACAGGGGGCTGGCAGCCCCAGCATTTT.

This clonotype came up many times. CDR3 sequence (DNA): TGTGCCAGCAAATTGCCTGTGAGCGGGACACCTTCCTACGAGCAGTACTTC. It codes for CASKLPVSGTPSYEQYF. The rearrangement uses TRBV6-2 or TRBV6-3 and TRBJ2-7, with D possibly TRBD2 on 7 matching bases. Germline assignment: CDR1 MNHEY and CDR2 SVGEGT. This CDR3 has 17 amino acids. The germline V and J ends were trimmed by 7 bases and 1 base, with 23 bases remaining between them.

This clonotype was found many times. The V call is TRBV27, the J call TRBJ1-2; TRBD1 might be the D (5 bases). The germline gives CDR1 MNHEY, CDR2 SMNVEV (reference sequence). The CDR3 is made up of 13 amino acids. Deletions cut 4 bases from V and 3 bases from J, with 9 bases between. CDR3 nucleotides: TGTGCCAGCAGTTACACGGGGGACTATGGCTACACCTTC. Protein sequence: CASSYTGDYGYTF.

The table lists this clonotype with many counts. The chain links TRBV6-1 to TRBJ1-6; unclear D gene. This CDR3 is built from 17 residues. V was trimmed by 1 base and J by 12 bases, leaving 22 bases between them. Germline V gene data show CDR1 as MNHNS and CDR2 as SASEGT. The CDR3 region is CASSEVRVMSPGRPLHF. The DNA for the CDR3 is TGTGCCAGCAGTGAAGTCCGGGTGATGTCTCCGGGGAGACCCCTCCACTTT.

Ten or more counts support this clonotype. The chain has TRBV3-1 and TRBJ2-7; 14 positions agree with TRBD2. There are 17 residues in the CDR3. Germline CDR1 reads LGHDT; CDR2 reads YNNKEL (reference sequence). Trimming took 4 bases from V and 0 from J; bases not matched to a gene: 5. As DNA, the CDR3 is TGTGCCAGCAGCCTGGGACTAGCGGGAGTAATCTCCTACGAGCAGTACTTC. It specifies CASSLGLAGVISYEQYF.

Regarding this clonotype: This may come from a read error, since a much larger clone is one base off. CDR3 loop: CASSHGAASNTEAFF. The CDR3 DNA sequence: TGTGCCAGCAGTCACGGCGCGGCCTCGAACACTGAAGCTTTCTTT. This chain connects TRBV6-5 to TRBJ1-1; no firm D call. Trimming took off 5 bases at V and 1 base at J, with 14 bases between the two ends. The germline gives CDR1 MNHEY, CDR2 SVGAGI. This CDR3 has 15 amino acids.

This clonotype was seen more than once but under ten times. The rearrangement joins TRBV13 to TRBJ1-2; D gene unclear. V shed 5 bases and J shed 0 bases, with 10 bases lying between them. This CDR3 region has 14 residues. Germline V gene lookup returns CDR1 PRHDT and CDR2 FYEKMQ (reference sequence). The CDR3 is CASSDPGSNYGYTF. The CDR3, as DNA: TGTGCCAGCAGCGATCCGGGGTCTAACTATGGCTACACCTTC.

This clonotype has only a few counts. The J gene is TRBJ1-4, the V gene TRBV5-1, with 10 bases that match TRBD1. J was trimmed by 5 bases and V by 3 bases; bases with no gene match: 4. The CDR3 totals 15 residues. Germline V CDR1 and CDR2: SGHRS, YFSETQ. The CDR3 DNA reads TGCGCCAGCAGCTGGGTGGGACAGGGGAATGAAAAACTGTTTTTT. Protein: CASSWVGQGNEKLFF.

This clonotype was seen repeatedly, ten times or more. CDR3: CASSGTSRNNEQFF. DNA for the CDR3: TGTGCCAGCAGTGGGACTTCCCGGAACAATGAGCAGTTCTTC. This chain links TRBV6-1 with TRBJ2-1; D is possibly TRBD2 (5 bases). Germline V lookup: CDR1 MNHNS, CDR2 SASEGT. The length of the CDR3 is 14 residues. Trimming stripped 4 bases from V and 5 bases from J, with 12 bases between.

The chain carries TRBV9 and TRBJ2-2, with 9 bases identical to TRBD2. V gave up 3 bases and J gave up 2 bases; unmatched junction bases: 11. The CDR3 is made up of 18 amino acids. Looked up from germline, CDR1 is SGDLS and CDR2 is YYNGEE. CDR3 loop: CASSAGTSRALNTGELFF. In nucleotides, the CDR3 is TGTGCCAGCAGCGCCGGGACTAGCAGGGCCCTTAACACCGGGGAGCTGTTTTTT.

This clonotype has at least ten counts. The chain uses TRBV20-1 and TRBJ2-7; 7 bases match TRBD2. The CDR3 spans 14 residues. Germline lookup yields CDR1 DFQATT and CDR2 SNEGSKA (reference sequence). Trimming took 3 bases from V and 1 from J; bases not matched to a gene: 6. CDR3 amino acids: CSASRPSGSYEQYF. DNA of the CDR3: TGCAGTGCTAGTCGGCCTAGCGGATCCTACGAGCAGTACTTC.

This clonotype has at least ten counts. The V call is TRBV7-3, the J call TRBJ2-1; 11 nucleotides line up with TRBD1. CDR1 and CDR2 from the germline V gene are SGHTA and FQGTGA. V trimming: 4 bases; J trimming: 9 bases; junction bases outside the gene matches: 8. This CDR3 is 15 amino acids long. The CDR3 reads CASSSSRGQGGEQFF. CDR3 nucleotide sequence: TGTGCCAGCAGCTCCTCCCGGGGACAGGGGGGTGAGCAGTTCTTC.

Turning to this clonotype: This could be a read error, since a much larger clone is one nucleotide away. The chain has TRBV28 and TRBJ2-1; D uncertain. The DNA end lines up better with TRBJ2-7; the J call may be wrong. There are 17 residues in the CDR3. Germline V gene sequence: CDR1 MDHEN, CDR2 SYDVKM. CDR3 DNA: TGTGCCAGCAGCCCCGCCCGTACCCTTTTCTTGTACAATGAGCAGTACTTC. As protein: CASSPARTLFLYNEQYF.

This clonotype has ten or more counts. J is TRBJ1-1 and V is TRBV12-3 or TRBV12-4; D gene unclear. V dropped 3 bases and J dropped 8 bases, with 10 bases sitting between them. The CDR3 sequence is 12 residues long. The CDR3 region is CASSLTGKEAFF. For the CDR3, the DNA is TGTGCCAGCAGTTTGACCGGGAAGGAAGCTTTCTTT.